The next 16 T cell receptor beta chains were all read from a single sample in a study of PD-1 blockade in classical Hodgkin lymphoma. Here immunoSEQ multiplex PCR was the method, and the copy in TCRdb shows in-frame clones only, minus some. Of about 11,000 clones in the sample, approximately 75% were seen once. Each patient's relapse followed autologous stem cell transplantation, and brentuximab vedotin exposure varied. The sample in question was peripheral blood mononuclear cells (PBMCs), obtained at baseline. The receptors were sampled from a human donor with classical Hodgkin lymphoma.

The chain combines TRBV12-2 with TRBJ2-6; TRBD1, the table's D call, was not compared with the DNA. TRBV12-2 corresponds to a pseudogene. The CDR3 runs 20 residues. This CDR3 is CASRLAGPTVQRTGANVLTF. CDR3 sequence (DNA): TGTGCAAGTCGCTTAGCGGGTCCGACAGTCCAAAGAACTGGGGCCAACGTCCTGACTTTC.

Only a few counts were recorded for this clone. The gene calls are TRBV7-2 and TRBJ2-7, with TRBD1 matching 10 bases. Germline V gene lookup returns CDR1 SGHTA and CDR2 FQGNSA. The V segment lost 2 bases and the J segment 3 bases; nucleotides outside the gene matches: 7. The CDR3 spans 16 residues. The CDR3 coding sequence is TGTGCCAGCAGCTTATCCGGGACAGGGGTAATCTACGAGCAGTACTTC. Translated, it gives CASSLSGTGVIYEQYF.

The V and J genes are TRBV7-2 and TRBJ1-2, with 8 bases aligning to TRBD1. The V gene's germline CDR1 is SGHTA and CDR2 FQGNSA. There are 13 residues in the CDR3. The V and J ends lost 5 bases and 9 bases, in that order; junction bases with no gene match: 8. Here the CDR3 DNA reads TGTGCCAGCAGCCCCGCGGACAGGGTTAGCTACACCTTC. Its translation is CASSPADRVSYTF. The complete variable domain, with remaining parts taken from reference TRBV7-2 and TRBJ1-2, reads GAGVSQSPSNKVTEKGKDVELRCDPISGHTALYWYRQSLGQGLEFLIYFQGNSAPDKSGLPSDRFSAERTGGSVSTLTIQRTQQEDSAVYLCASSPADRVSYTFGSGTRLTVV.

The chain carries TRBV9 and TRBJ2-7; D call uncertain. V lost 3 bases to trimming and J lost 2 bases, with 12 bases between them. The CDR3 has 14 amino acids. In germline, CDR1 is SGDLS, CDR2 YYNGEE. The CDR3 DNA is TGTGCCAGCAGCGCGCACCTAGGGCCCTACGAGCAGTACTTC. Translation gives CASSAHLGPYEQYF. Drawing the rest from reference TRBV9 and TRBJ2-7, the complete variable domain is DSGVTQTPKHLITATGQRVTLRCSPRSGDLSVYWYQQSLDQGLQFLIQYYNGEERAKGNILERFSAQQFPDLHSELNLSSLELGDSALYFCASSAHLGPYEQYFGPGTRLTVT.

V usage is TRBV5-1 and J usage is TRBJ2-3; a weak D match, TRBD2 (6 bases). Trimming stripped 0 bases from V and 0 bases from J, with 11 bases between. The length of the CDR3 is 16 residues. Germline CDR1 is SGHRS and CDR2 is YFSETQ. CDR3 protein: CASSLAGGSSTDTQYF. DNA of the CDR3: TGCGCCAGCAGCTTGGCCGGGGGAAGTAGCACAGATACGCAGTATTTT.

The chain links TRBV5-1 to TRBJ2-1, with 12 bases aligning to TRBD2. The CDR3 covers 15 residues. Trimming cost V 2 bases and J 6 bases; bases outside gene matches: 3. Germline values: CDR1 SGHRS, CDR2 YFSETQ. Written as DNA, the CDR3 is TGCGCCAGCAGCTTCCTAGCGGGAGGGCCCAATGAGCAGTTCTTC. Residues: CASSFLAGGPNEQFF.

The V gene is TRBV27, the J gene TRBJ2-5; D is perhaps TRBD1 or TRBD2 (5 bases each). From germline, CDR1 is MNHEY and CDR2 SMNVEV (reference sequence). The CDR3 sequence is 14 residues long. Trimming removed 6 bases at V and 5 bases at J, with 16 bases between. The CDR3 nucleotides read TGTGCCAGCAGCTACACCGGGACCCCCGAGACCCAGTACTTC. This translates into CASSYTGTPETQYF.

The chain couples TRBV11-2 to TRBJ1-2; D not certain. This CDR3 is built from 12 residues. Germline CDR1 reads SGHAT; CDR2 reads FQNNGV. V was cut by 0 bases and J by 6 bases, with 5 bases left in between. In DNA, the CDR3 is TGTGCCAGCAGCTTAGAAGGGCATGGCTACACCTTC. Protein product: CASSLEGHGYTF.

This sequence joins TRBV14 and TRBJ2-1, with a tentative D call TRBD1 (6 bases). The V gene lost 0 bases and the J gene lost 4 bases, with 13 bases spanning the gap. CDR3 size: 16 residues. The germline gives CDR1 SGHDN, CDR2 FVKESK. CDR3 protein: CASSQDSGQIYNEQFF. The DNA for the CDR3 is TGTGCCAGCAGCCAAGACTCGGGACAAATATACAATGAGCAGTTCTTC.

J is TRBJ2-2 and V is TRBV9; D gene unclear. From germline, CDR1 is SGDLS and CDR2 YYNGEE. This CDR3 is built from 12 residues. Deletions cut 0 bases from V and 7 bases from J, with 4 bases between. CDR3 DNA sequence: TGTGCCAGCAGCGTAGAGGTCGGGGAGCTGTTTTTT. Amino acid sequence: CASSVEVGELFF.

The chain recombines TRBV25-1 with TRBJ2-7; no firm D call. The CDR3 consists of 12 residues. Germline CDR1 and CDR2: MGHDK and SYGVNS. Trimming took 5 bases from V and 5 from J, leaving 10 bases between them. CDR3 DNA sequence: TGTGCCAGCAGTACCCGTGGGGACGAGCAGTACTTC. Translation gives CASSTRGDEQYF.

The chain uses TRBV11-1 and TRBJ1-2; D may be TRBD1 (5 bases). The germline V gene encodes CDR1 SGHAT and CDR2 FQDESV (reference sequence). The CDR3 consists of 12 residues. V lost 4 bases to trimming and J lost 6 bases, with 9 bases between them. In DNA form, the CDR3 reads TGTGCCAGCAGCTCCCAGGGCCATGGCTACACCTTC. This sequence encodes CASSSQGHGYTF.

V usage is TRBV6-1 and J usage is TRBJ1-2; D gene ambiguous. V dropped 1 base and J dropped 0 bases, with 6 bases sitting between them. Germline CDR1 is MNHNS and CDR2 is SASEGT. The CDR3 is 14 amino acids. CDR3 in amino acids: CASSEVWANYGYTF. As DNA, the CDR3 is TGTGCCAGCAGTGAAGTATGGGCTAACTATGGCTACACCTTC.

V is TRBV6-1 and J is TRBJ2-7; no clear D. Germline V lookup: CDR1 MNHNS, CDR2 SASEGT. With 2 bases removed from V and 4 bases from J, the gap between germline ends came to 6 bases. There are 12 residues in the CDR3. This chain's CDR3 is CASSEMAYEQYF. CDR3 DNA sequence: TGTGCCAGCAGTGAAATGGCGTACGAGCAGTACTTC.

The V gene is TRBV4-1, the J gene TRBJ1-4; 7 nucleotides match TRBD1. Germline assignment: CDR1 MGHRA and CDR2 YSYEKL. This CDR3 comprises 15 residues. After removal of 0 bases from V and 8 bases from J, the junction contained 6 bases not matched to a gene. CDR3 bases: TGCGCCAGCAGCCAAGATCTACGACAGGGCGAAAAACTGTTTTTT. This sequence encodes CASSQDLRQGEKLFF.

The chain has TRBV5-4 and TRBJ1-6; 8 bases agree with TRBD1. The CDR3 loop spans 15 amino acids. Germline CDR1 is SGHNT and CDR2 is YYREEE (reference sequence). Trimming cost V 1 base and J 10 bases; bases outside gene matches: 7. CDR3 sequence (DNA): TGTGCCAGCAGCTTGCAGGGGGCGTCGGGGTCACCCCTCCACTTT. Residues: CASSLQGASGSPLHF. Drawing the rest from reference TRBV5-4 and TRBJ1-6, the complete variable domain is ETGVTQSPTHLIKTRGQQVTLRCSSQSGHNTVSWYQQALGQGPQFIFQYYREEENGRGNFPPRFSGLQFPNYSSELNVNALELDDSALYLCASSLQGASGSPLHFGNGTRLTVT.